The rows below give T cell receptor beta chains drawn from one sample of a study of blood T cell repertoires in COVID-19. The table came from immunoSEQ multiplex PCR; TCRdb's copy has only in-frame clones and leaves some out. In the table there are some 120,000 clones, about 92% of which are singletons. Input material: peripheral blood. The receptors shown here come from a man aged 60 to 75 with COVID-19, enrolled during active disease. Both conserved end residues are part of each CDR3. Each record gives: clone size, D gene, J gene, V gene, CDR3 protein, CDR3 DNA. A D gene is named only where the DNA matches it firmly. For some rows the clone size is stated as once, few or many, or as a class when expanded; others skip it.

clone size: few
D gene: -
J gene: TRBJ2-7
V gene: TRBV15
CDR3 protein: CATSRPGLLVAEQYF
CDR3 DNA: TGTGCCACCAGCAGACCGGGACTCCTTGTTGCCGAGCAGTACTTC

clone size: few
D gene: -
J gene: TRBJ2-7
V gene: TRBV18
CDR3 protein: CASSPLSSADSYEQYF
CDR3 DNA: TGTGCCAGCTCACCACTCTCTAGCGCCGACTCCTACGAGCAGTACTTC

clone size: once
D gene: TRBD1
J gene: TRBJ2-7
V gene: TRBV19
CDR3 protein: CASSSGQGSYEQYF
CDR3 DNA: TGTGCCAGTAGTTCAGGACAGGGTTCCTACGAGCAGTACTTC

clone size: -
D gene: TRBD2
J gene: TRBJ2-7
V gene: TRBV11-2
CDR3 protein: CASNTEGLAGDEQYF
CDR3 DNA: TGTGCCAGCAACACCGAGGGACTAGCGGGAGACGAGCAGTACTTC

clone size: -
D gene: TRBD2
J gene: TRBJ2-7
V gene: TRBV4-2
CDR3 protein: CASSQDTGAGAHEQYF
CDR3 DNA: TGTGCCAGCAGCCAAGATACAGGAGCGGGAGCCCACGAGCAGTACTTC

clone size: -
D gene: TRBD2
J gene: TRBJ2-1
V gene: TRBV5-1
CDR3 protein: CASSSPSGNEQFF
CDR3 DNA: TGCGCCAGCAGCTCCCCTAGCGGGAATGAGCAGTTCTTC

clone size: -
D gene: -
J gene: TRBJ1-1
V gene: TRBV7-8
CDR3 protein: CASSLLRSMNTEAFF
CDR3 DNA: TGTGCCAGCAGCTTACTGAGGAGCATGAACACTGAAGCTTTCTTT

clone size: -
D gene: TRBD2
J gene: TRBJ2-5
V gene: TRBV4-2
CDR3 protein: CASSQGLLAGVGETQYF
CDR3 DNA: TGTGCCAGCAGCCAAGGCCTACTAGCGGGAGTAGGGGAGACCCAGTACTTC

clone size: -
D gene: TRBD1
J gene: TRBJ2-2
V gene: TRBV12-5
CDR3 protein: CASGSTFFGQGRAGELFF
CDR3 DNA: TGTGCTAGTGGTTCTACCTTTTTCGGACAGGGAAGGGCCGGGGAGCTGTTTTTT

clone size: -
D gene: -
J gene: TRBJ1-4
V gene: TRBV12-5
CDR3 protein: CASSPPGGLGEKLFF
CDR3 DNA: TGTGCTAGCTCTCCCCCGGGAGGCCTTGGAGAAAAACTGTTTTTT

clone size: many
D gene: -
J gene: TRBJ1-6
V gene: TRBV7-2
CDR3 protein: CASSPREGGGSPLHF
CDR3 DNA: TGTGCCAGCAGCCCCCGGGAGGGTGGTGGTTCACCCCTCCACTTT

clone size: -
D gene: TRBD2
J gene: TRBJ2-4
V gene: TRBV19
CDR3 protein: CASSIGGALAKNIQYF
CDR3 DNA: TGTGCCAGTAGTATCGGGGGGGCGCTTGCCAAAAACATTCAGTACTTC

clone size: -
D gene: TRBD2
J gene: TRBJ2-2
V gene: TRBV2
CDR3 protein: CASCPRTSGTGELFF
CDR3 DNA: TGTGCCAGCTGCCCCAGGACTAGCGGGACCGGGGAGCTGTTTTTT

clone size: -
D gene: -
J gene: TRBJ1-3
V gene: TRBV30
CDR3 protein: CAWQTGSGNTIYF
CDR3 DNA: TGTGCCTGGCAAACAGGGTCTGGAAACACCATATATTTT

clone size: -
D gene: -
J gene: TRBJ1-1
V gene: TRBV19
CDR3 protein: CASSIWGDSTEAFF
CDR3 DNA: TGTGCCAGTAGTATATGGGGGGATTCGACTGAAGCTTTCTTT

clone size: once
D gene: -
J gene: TRBJ2-1
V gene: TRBV15
CDR3 protein: CATSSPSDEQFF
CDR3 DNA: TGTGCCACCAGCAGTCCTAGTGATGAGCAGTTCTTC

clone size: -
D gene: TRBD2
J gene: TRBJ2-5
V gene: TRBV5-5
CDR3 protein: CASSRGVREKTQYF
CDR3 DNA: TGTGCCAGCAGCCGGGGGGTGAGGGAAAAGACCCAGTACTTC

clone size: -
D gene: TRBD2
J gene: TRBJ2-3
V gene: TRBV7-7
CDR3 protein: CASSVGTSGNLDTQYF
CDR3 DNA: TGTGCTAGCAGCGTGGGGACTAGCGGGAACCTAGATACGCAGTATTTT

clone size: -
D gene: -
J gene: TRBJ1-6
V gene: TRBV28
CDR3 protein: CASSLGNSYNSPLHF
CDR3 DNA: TGTGCCAGCAGTTTAGGCAACTCCTATAATTCACCCCTCCACTTT

clone size: -
D gene: TRBD1
J gene: TRBJ1-1
V gene: TRBV6-5
CDR3 protein: CASIGTGGMTEAFF
CDR3 DNA: TGTGCCAGCATTGGGACAGGGGGAATGACTGAAGCTTTCTTT

clone size: -
D gene: -
J gene: TRBJ2-5
V gene: TRBV19
CDR3 protein: CASSMRVSWKTQYF
CDR3 DNA: TGTGCCAGTAGTATGAGGGTTTCGTGGAAGACCCAGTACTTC

clone size: few
D gene: -
J gene: TRBJ2-1
V gene: TRBV7-9
CDR3 protein: CASSLNNEQFF
CDR3 DNA: TGTGCCAGCAGCCTAAACAATGAGCAGTTCTTC

clone size: -
D gene: -
J gene: TRBJ2-7
V gene: TRBV3-1/TRBV3-2
CDR3 protein: CASSPTGGYEQYF
CDR3 DNA: TGTGCCAGCAGTCCAACTGGGGGGTACGAGCAGTACTTC

clone size: -
D gene: TRBD1
J gene: TRBJ1-6
V gene: TRBV4-3
CDR3 protein: CASSRNRDRTYSPLHF
CDR3 DNA: TGCGCCAGCAGCCGAAACAGGGACAGGACTTATTCACCCCTCCACTTT

clone size: -
D gene: -
J gene: TRBJ1-1
V gene: TRBV19
CDR3 protein: CASTVREHETEAFF
CDR3 DNA: TGTGCCAGTACTGTTCGGGAGCACGAGACTGAAGCTTTCTTT

clone size: -
D gene: TRBD1
J gene: TRBJ1-4
V gene: TRBV7-9
CDR3 protein: CASSLGAHRGEKLFF
CDR3 DNA: TGTGCCAGCAGCTTAGGCGCCCACAGGGGTGAAAAACTGTTTTTT

clone size: few
D gene: -
J gene: TRBJ1-5
V gene: TRBV6-5
CDR3 protein: CASSYREGNQPQHF
CDR3 DNA: TGTGCCAGCAGTTACAGGGAGGGCAATCAGCCCCAGCATTTT